The 7 T cell receptor beta chains listed next were all sequenced from one sample in a study of T cells in Graves' hyperthyroidism and ophthalmopathy. The investigators amplified TCR beta CDR3 regions from RNA transcripts. First-round RT-PCR with HTBI primers amplified the TCR CDR3 region. One entry per CDR3 protein results from TCRdb running MiXCR on the multiplex PCR reads. The sample gives around 540,000 distinct CDR3 sequences, more than 15% of which show up once; approximately 30% is in the top ten. The specimen sequenced was blood. Source of these receptors: a woman younger than 45 with Graves' ophthalmopathy.

There are many counts of this clonotype. The CDR3 DNA reads TGTGCCAGCAGCGTACATACGGAGCTGTTTTTT. Translation: CASSVHTELFF. This chain joins TRBV9 and TRBJ2-2; no clear D. This CDR3 is built from 11 residues. Germline-derived CDR1 and CDR2 are SGDLS and YYNGEE. Trimming removed 1 base from V and 10 bases from J, with 5 bases in between.

Turning to this clonotype: One base away lies a much larger clone, so this may be a sequencing read error. This rearrangement joins TRBV28 to TRBJ2-7; D ambiguous. Germline-derived CDR1 and CDR2 are MDHEN and SYDVKM. V lost 7 bases to trimming and J lost 1 base, with 17 bases between them. The CDR3 contains 15 residues. CDR3: CASNPRPHRSYEQYF. The DNA for the CDR3 is TGTGCCAGCAATCCGAGACCTCATAGATCCTACGAGCAGTACTTC. The whole variable domain, remainder taken from reference TRBV28 and TRBJ2-7, is DVKVTQSSRYLVKRTGEKVFLECVQDMDHENMFWYRQDPGLGLRLIYFSYDVKMKEKGDIPEGYSVSREKKERFSLILESASTNQTSMYLCASNPRPHRSYEQYFGPGTRLTVT.

In its sample, this clonotype was seen many times. V gene TRBV20-1 combines with J gene TRBJ2-2; 7 bases are a match to TRBD1. The CDR3 spans 14 residues. Germline CDR1 DFQATT, CDR2 SNEGSKA (reference sequence). J was trimmed by 1 base and V by 4 bases; bases with no gene match: 3. The CDR3 protein is CSAKGQKNTGELFF. The CDR3 DNA follows: TGCAGTGCTAAGGGACAGAAGAACACCGGGGAGCTGTTTTTT.

This clonotype was recorded many times. The gene calls are TRBV20-1 and TRBJ2-3, with 9 bases identical to TRBD2. The CDR3 loop spans 14 amino acids. Trimming at V came to 3 bases and at J to 4 bases, leaving 5 bases not matched to a gene. Germline V lookup: CDR1 DFQATT, CDR2 SNEGSKA (reference sequence). CDR3 in amino acids: CSASLAGFPDTQYF. The DNA of the CDR3 is TGCAGTGCTAGCCTAGCGGGATTCCCAGATACGCAGTATTTT.

This clonotype was recorded many times. J is TRBJ2-1 and V is TRBV20-1, with 12 positions matching TRBD2. The CDR3 runs 18 residues. J lost 0 bases, V lost 4 bases, and 10 bases had no gene match. Germline loops: CDR1 DFQATT, CDR2 SNEGSKA (reference sequence). In DNA form, the CDR3 reads TGCAGTGCTACGACCTGGACTAGCGGGAAGAGCTCCTACAATGAGCAGTTCTTC. Its protein is CSATTWTSGKSSYNEQFF.

This clonotype was counted at least ten times. The CDR3 protein is CASSLVGGGDGYTF. The CDR3 DNA sequence: TGTGCCAGCAGCTTAGTAGGAGGGGGAGATGGCTACACCTTC. The J gene is TRBJ1-2, the V gene TRBV7-2; possibly TRBD1 for D (6 bases). The V gene's germline CDR1 is SGHTA and CDR2 FQGNSA. Between the trimmed V and J ends, which lost 1 base and 6 bases, there was a span of 12 bases. This CDR3 has 14 residues. Combining the CDR3 with reference TRBV7-2 and TRBJ1-2 gives the whole variable domain GAGVSQSPSNKVTEKGKDVELRCDPISGHTALYWYRQSLGQGLEFLIYFQGNSAPDKSGLPSDRFSAERTGGSVSTLTIQRTQQEDSAVYLCASSLVGGGDGYTFGSGTRLTVV.

Only a few counts were recorded for this clonotype. J is TRBJ1-5 and V is TRBV20-1; TRBD1 is a possible D gene (6 bases). Looked up from germline, CDR1 is DFQATT and CDR2 is SNEGSKA (reference sequence). This CDR3 comprises 14 residues. Trimming took off 4 bases at V and 2 bases at J, with 12 bases between the two ends. DNA of the CDR3: TGCAGTGCTATCCCCAGGGGTGGCAATCAGCCCCAGCATTTT. Translated, it gives CSAIPRGGNQPQHF.